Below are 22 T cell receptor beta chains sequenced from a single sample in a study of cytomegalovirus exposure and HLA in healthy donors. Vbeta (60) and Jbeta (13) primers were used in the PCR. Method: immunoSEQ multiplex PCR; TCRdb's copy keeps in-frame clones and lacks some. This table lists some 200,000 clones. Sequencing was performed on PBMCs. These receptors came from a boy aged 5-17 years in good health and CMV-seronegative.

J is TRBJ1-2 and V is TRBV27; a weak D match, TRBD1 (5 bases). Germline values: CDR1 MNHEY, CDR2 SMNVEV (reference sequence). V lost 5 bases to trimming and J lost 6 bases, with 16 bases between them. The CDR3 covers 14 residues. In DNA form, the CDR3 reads TGTGCCAGCAGTCTTCAAGGGGCGCCGGATGGCTACACCTTC. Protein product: CASSLQGAPDGYTF.

This chain's CDR3 is CASSVDRGTEAFF. The CDR3, as DNA: TGTGCCAGCAGCGTAGACAGGGGGACTGAAGCTTTCTTT. The rearrangement links TRBV9 to TRBJ1-1; 8 nucleotides match TRBD1. The CDR3 extends over 13 amino acids. Trimming removed 0 bases from V and 5 bases from J; junction bases left unmatched: 0. In germline, CDR1 is SGDLS, CDR2 YYNGEE.

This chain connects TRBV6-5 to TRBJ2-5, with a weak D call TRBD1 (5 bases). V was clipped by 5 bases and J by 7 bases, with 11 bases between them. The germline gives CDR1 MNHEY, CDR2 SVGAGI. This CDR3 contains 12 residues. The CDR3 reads CASSPPQGTQYF. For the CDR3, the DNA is TGTGCCAGCAGTCCGCCGCAGGGGACCCAGTACTTC.

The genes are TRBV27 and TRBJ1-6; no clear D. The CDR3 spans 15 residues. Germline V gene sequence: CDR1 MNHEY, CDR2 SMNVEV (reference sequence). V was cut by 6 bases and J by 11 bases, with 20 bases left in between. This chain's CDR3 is CASRMTYNPPTPLHF. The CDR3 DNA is TGTGCCAGCAGGATGACTTATAACCCTCCGACACCCCTCCACTTT.

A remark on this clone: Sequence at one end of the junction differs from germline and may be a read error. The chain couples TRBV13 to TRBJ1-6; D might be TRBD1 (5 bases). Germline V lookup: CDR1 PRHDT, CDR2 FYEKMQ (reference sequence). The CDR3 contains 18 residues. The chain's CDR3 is CASSVGEGVSLHNSPLHF. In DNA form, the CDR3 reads TGTGCCAGCAGCGTAGGGGAGGGCGTCTCCCTTCATAATTCACCCCTCCACTTT.

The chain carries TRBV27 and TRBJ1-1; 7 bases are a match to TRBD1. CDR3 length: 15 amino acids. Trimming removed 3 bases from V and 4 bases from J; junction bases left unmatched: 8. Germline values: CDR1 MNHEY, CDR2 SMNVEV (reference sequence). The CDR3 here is CASSFRVGGPTEAFF. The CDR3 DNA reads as TGTGCCAGCAGTTTTAGGGTAGGGGGCCCCACTGAAGCTTTCTTT.

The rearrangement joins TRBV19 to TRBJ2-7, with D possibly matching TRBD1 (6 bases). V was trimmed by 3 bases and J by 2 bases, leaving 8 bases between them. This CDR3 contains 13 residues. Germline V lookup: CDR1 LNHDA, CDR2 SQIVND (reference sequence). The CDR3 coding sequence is TGTGCCAGTAGTATGGACAGAACCTACGAGCAGTACTTC. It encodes CASSMDRTYEQYF.

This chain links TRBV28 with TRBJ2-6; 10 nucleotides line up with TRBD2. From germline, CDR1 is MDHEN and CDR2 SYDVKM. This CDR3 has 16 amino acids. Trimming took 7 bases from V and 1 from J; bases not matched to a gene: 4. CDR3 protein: CASTAGGPSGANVLTF. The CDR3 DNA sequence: TGTGCCAGCACAGCGGGGGGGCCTTCTGGGGCCAACGTCCTGACTTTC.

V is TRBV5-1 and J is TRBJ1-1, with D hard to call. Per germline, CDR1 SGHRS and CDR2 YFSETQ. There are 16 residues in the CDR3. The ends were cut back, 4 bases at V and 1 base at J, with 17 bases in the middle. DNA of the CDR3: TGCGCCAGCAGCCGGCGGGTCCCAGCAACGAACACTGAAGCTTTCTTT. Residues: CASSRRVPATNTEAFF. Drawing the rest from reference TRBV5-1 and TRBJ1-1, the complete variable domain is KAGVTQTPRYLIKTRGQQVTLSCSPISGHRSVSWYQQTPGQGLQFLFEYFSETQRNKGNFPGRFSGRQFSNSRSEMNVSTLELGDSALYLCASSRRVPATNTEAFFGQGTRLTVV.

CDR3 sequence reads: CASSTLVREISEAFF. The CDR3 coding sequence is TGTGCCAGCAGTACTCTTGTGAGGGAAATCAGTGAAGCTTTCTTT. This sequence joins TRBV28 and TRBJ1-1, with D uncertain. Germline-derived CDR1 and CDR2 are MDHEN and SYDVKM. V dropped 5 bases and J dropped 7 bases, with 20 bases sitting between them. There are 15 residues in the CDR3.

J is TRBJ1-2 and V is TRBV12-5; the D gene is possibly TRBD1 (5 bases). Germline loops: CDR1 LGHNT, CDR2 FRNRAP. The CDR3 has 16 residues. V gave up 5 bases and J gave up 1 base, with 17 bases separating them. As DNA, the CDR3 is TGTGCTAGTGGTACGGCCGCGGGACGGCTTAACTATGGCTACACCTTC. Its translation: CASGTAAGRLNYGYTF. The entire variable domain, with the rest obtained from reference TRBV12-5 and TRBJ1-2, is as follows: DARVTQTPRHKVTEMGQEVTMRCQPILGHNTVFWYRQTMMQGLELLAYFRNRAPLDDSGMPKDRFSAEMPDATLATLKIQPSEPRDSAVYFCASGTAAGRLNYGYTFGSGTRLTVV.

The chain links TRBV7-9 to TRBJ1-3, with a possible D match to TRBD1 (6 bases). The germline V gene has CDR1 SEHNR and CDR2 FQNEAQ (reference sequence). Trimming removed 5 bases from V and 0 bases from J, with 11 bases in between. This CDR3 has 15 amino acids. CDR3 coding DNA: TGTGCCAGCAGCCAGGACAGCTACTCTGGAAACACCATATATTTT. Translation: CASSQDSYSGNTIYF.

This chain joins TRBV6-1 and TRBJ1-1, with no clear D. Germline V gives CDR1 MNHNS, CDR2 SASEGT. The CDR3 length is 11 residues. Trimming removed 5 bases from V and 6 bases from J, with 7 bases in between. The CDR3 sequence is CASSSTSEAFF. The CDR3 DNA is TGTGCCAGCAGTTCAACATCTGAAGCTTTCTTT.

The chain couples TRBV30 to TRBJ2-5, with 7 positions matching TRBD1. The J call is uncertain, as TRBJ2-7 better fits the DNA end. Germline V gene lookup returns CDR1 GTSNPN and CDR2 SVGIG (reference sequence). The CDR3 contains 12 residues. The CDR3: CAWDRDAYEQYF. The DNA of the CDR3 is TGTGCCTGGGACAGGGACGCCTACGAGCAGTACTTC.

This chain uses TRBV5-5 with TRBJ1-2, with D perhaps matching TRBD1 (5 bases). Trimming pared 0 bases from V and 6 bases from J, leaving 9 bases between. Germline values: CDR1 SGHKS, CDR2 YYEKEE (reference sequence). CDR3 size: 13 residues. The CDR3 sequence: CASSLGGGNGYTF. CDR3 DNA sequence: TGTGCCAGCAGCTTGGGGGGGGGTAATGGCTACACCTTC.

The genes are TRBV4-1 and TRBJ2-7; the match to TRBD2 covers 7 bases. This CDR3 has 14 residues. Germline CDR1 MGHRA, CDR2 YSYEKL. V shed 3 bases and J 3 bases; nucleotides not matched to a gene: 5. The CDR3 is CASSHLGGSYEQYF. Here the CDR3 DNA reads TGCGCCAGCAGCCATCTGGGAGGGAGCTACGAGCAGTACTTC.

CDR3 region: CASSYSTIDTSPLHF. In DNA, the CDR3 is TGTGCCAGCAGTTACTCGACAATAGACACTTCACCCCTCCACTTT. The V and J genes are TRBV6-5 and TRBJ1-6; D call uncertain. V was cut by 0 bases and J by 9 bases, with 12 bases left in between. Per the germline V gene, CDR1 is MNHEY and CDR2 is SVGAGI. This CDR3 is 15 amino acids long.

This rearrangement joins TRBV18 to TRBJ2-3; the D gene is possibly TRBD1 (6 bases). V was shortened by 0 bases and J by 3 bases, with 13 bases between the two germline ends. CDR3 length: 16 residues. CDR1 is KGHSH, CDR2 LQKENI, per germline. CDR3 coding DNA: TGTGCCAGCTCACCACCGAAAAGGGGGAATACAGATACGCAGTATTTT. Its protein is CASSPPKRGNTDTQYF.

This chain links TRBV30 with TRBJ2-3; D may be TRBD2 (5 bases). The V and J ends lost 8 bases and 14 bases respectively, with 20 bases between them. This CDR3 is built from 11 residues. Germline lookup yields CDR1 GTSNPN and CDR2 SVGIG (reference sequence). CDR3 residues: CAGLSLGKWYF. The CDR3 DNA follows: TGTGCCGGACTCAGTCTGGGAAAATGGTATTTT.

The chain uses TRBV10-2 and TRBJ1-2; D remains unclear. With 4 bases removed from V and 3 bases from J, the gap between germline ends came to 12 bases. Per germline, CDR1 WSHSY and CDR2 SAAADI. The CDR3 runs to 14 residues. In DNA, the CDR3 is TGCGCCAGCAGTGCCGCGGGTAACTACTATGGCTACACCTTC. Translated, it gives CASSAAGNYYGYTF.

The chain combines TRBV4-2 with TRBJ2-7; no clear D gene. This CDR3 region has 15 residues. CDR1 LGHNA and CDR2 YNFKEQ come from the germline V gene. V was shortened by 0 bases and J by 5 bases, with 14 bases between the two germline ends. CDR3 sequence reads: CASSQEFPGHDEQYF. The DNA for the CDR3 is TGTGCCAGCAGCCAAGAGTTTCCAGGCCACGACGAGCAGTACTTC.

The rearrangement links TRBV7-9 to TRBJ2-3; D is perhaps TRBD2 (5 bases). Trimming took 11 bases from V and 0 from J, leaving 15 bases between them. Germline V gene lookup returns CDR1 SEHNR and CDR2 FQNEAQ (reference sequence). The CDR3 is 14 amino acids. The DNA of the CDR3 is TGTGCCGGAAGAGGGAAGACTAGCACAGATACGCAGTATTTT. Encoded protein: CAGRGKTSTDTQYF.